Listed here are 29 T cell receptor beta chains from one sample, sequenced in a study of T-cell reconstitution after alpha-beta-depleted transplantation in children. Researchers prepared the TCRbeta library using unique molecular identifiers, the study reports. TCRdb itself ran the PCR reads through MiXCR, one entry per CDR3 protein. The profile covers 350,000 to 400,000 distinct CDR3 sequences, with roughly 20% appearing a single time and 3.8% taken by the ten largest. Specimen: PBMCs from the stem cell graft donor, collected from the stem cell graft. Source of these receptors: a human donor who donated a stem cell graft to a child with acute myeloid leukemia.

A few counts support this clonotype. V gene TRBV9 combines with J gene TRBJ2-7, with 12 bases that match TRBD2. This CDR3 contains 16 residues. V lost 0 bases and J lost 4; bases outside the gene matches: 5. Per the germline V gene, CDR1 is SGDLS and CDR2 is YYNGEE. The CDR3 sequence: CASSVGFTSGRYEQYF. CDR3 coding DNA: TGTGCCAGCAGCGTAGGGTTCACTAGCGGGAGGTACGAGCAGTACTTC. The variable domain in full, completed from reference TRBV9 and TRBJ2-7, reads DSGVTQTPKHLITATGQRVTLRCSPRSGDLSVYWYQQSLDQGLQFLIQYYNGEERAKGNILERFSAQQFPDLHSELNLSSLELGDSALYFCASSVGFTSGRYEQYFGPGTRLTVT.

The V call is TRBV28, the J call TRBJ2-1, with D maybe TRBD1 (6 bases). CDR1 is MDHEN, CDR2 SYDVKM, per germline. The CDR3 loop spans 13 amino acids. Trimming removed 5 bases from V and 5 bases from J, with 10 bases in between. The CDR3 here is CASSGTLHNEQFF. The CDR3 bases are TGTGCCAGCAGTGGGACACTCCACAATGAGCAGTTCTTC.

The V call is TRBV10-3, the J call TRBJ1-5, with D unclear. The CDR3 has 14 amino acids. Trimming cost V 3 bases and J 6 bases, with 12 bases left between them. CDR1 and CDR2 from the germline V gene are ENHRY and SYGVKD. The CDR3 nucleotides are TGTGCCATCAGTGAAGGGTCCCAAGGTCAGCCCCAGCATTTT. Protein: CAISEGSQGQPQHF.

The rearrangement links TRBV5-1 to TRBJ2-3, with D uncertain. Trimming took 0 bases from V and 2 from J, leaving 13 bases between them. The CDR3 consists of 16 residues. Germline CDR1 reads SGHRS; CDR2 reads YFSETQ. The CDR3 sequence is CASSLDNSLYTDTQYF. CDR3 coding DNA: TGCGCCAGCAGCTTGGATAACAGCCTCTACACAGATACGCAGTATTTT.

This clonotype showed up many times. V usage is TRBV27 and J usage is TRBJ1-4; D unresolved. Looked up from germline, CDR1 is MNHEY and CDR2 is SMNVEV (reference sequence). The CDR3 sequence is 15 residues long. V lost 3 bases to trimming and J lost 0 bases, with 8 bases between them. The chain's CDR3 is CASSFAGATNEKLFF. CDR3 sequence (DNA): TGTGCCAGCAGTTTCGCGGGAGCAACTAATGAAAAACTGTTTTTT.

The rearrangement joins TRBV7-2 to TRBJ1-6; D gene uncertain. Germline lookup yields CDR1 SGHTA and CDR2 FQGNSA. Trimming removed 6 bases at V and 7 bases at J, with 13 bases between. This CDR3 is 14 amino acids long. The CDR3 region has the DNA TGTGCCAGCAGAGAGGAGGGTTGGAATTCACCCCTCCACTTT. Amino acids: CASREEGWNSPLHF. The variable domain in full, completed from reference TRBV7-2 and TRBJ1-6, reads GAGVSQSPSNKVTEKGKDVELRCDPISGHTALYWYRQSLGQGLEFLIYFQGNSAPDKSGLPSDRFSAERTGGSVSTLTIQRTQQEDSAVYLCASREEGWNSPLHFGNGTRLTVT.

This clonotype has at least ten counts. The genes are TRBV29-1 and TRBJ2-2; D gene unclear. The germline V gene encodes CDR1 SQVTM and CDR2 ANQGSEA. The CDR3 length is 12 residues. V gave up 6 bases and J gave up 4 bases, with 9 bases separating them. CDR3 nucleotides: TGCAGCGTCCCGACCCTCACCGGGGAGCTGTTTTTT. Translating gives CSVPTLTGELFF.

A single count supports this clonotype. This sequence joins TRBV12-3 or TRBV12-4 and TRBJ1-1, with TRBD1 as a possible D gene (5 bases). CDR3 length: 14 amino acids. Trimming took 6 bases from V and 6 from J, leaving 17 bases between them. The CDR3 DNA sequence: TGTGCCAGCAGCTCCGACAGTGTAGGGGCTGAAGCTTTCTTT. Its protein product is CASSSDSVGAEAFF.

This clonotype was counted between two and nine times. The rearrangement uses TRBV24-1 and TRBJ2-1, with D possibly TRBD2 on 6 matching bases. The V gene lost 1 base and the J gene lost 3 bases, with 12 bases spanning the gap. The CDR3 has 16 amino acids. From germline, CDR1 is KGHDR and CDR2 SFDVKD. As DNA, the CDR3 is TGTGCCACCAGTGATTTACAAGGGACTCACTACAATGAGCAGTTCTTC. It codes for CATSDLQGTHYNEQFF.

This clonotype was counted ten times or more. The chain couples TRBV20-1 to TRBJ2-1, with 12 bases matching TRBD2. The length of the CDR3 is 17 residues. The germline gives CDR1 DFQATT, CDR2 SNEGSKA (reference sequence). V trimming: 3 bases; J trimming: 1 base; junction bases outside the gene matches: 7. CDR3 sequence (DNA): TGCAGTGCTAGGGCGACTAGCGGGAGCGGGTCCTACAATGAGCAGTTCTTC. Amino acid sequence: CSARATSGSGSYNEQFF.

This chain connects TRBV5-1 to TRBJ2-1; TRBD1 is a possible D gene (6 bases). This CDR3 has 16 amino acids. Looked up from germline, CDR1 is SGHRS and CDR2 is YFSETQ. V lost 5 bases to trimming and J lost 4 bases, with 19 bases between them. In DNA, the CDR3 is TGCGCCAGCAGTCACTTAGGGGGAGATGGGTACAATGAGCAGTTCTTC. As protein: CASSHLGGDGYNEQFF.

The chain is built from TRBV7-2 and TRBJ2-7; a weak D match, TRBD2 (6 bases). V dropped 3 bases and J dropped 3 bases, with 15 bases sitting between them. The CDR3 spans 15 residues. Germline assignment: CDR1 SGHTA and CDR2 FQGNSA. CDR3 nucleotides: TGTGCCAGCAGCTTGAATGGGGGGATCGACTACGAGCAGTACTTC. It specifies CASSLNGGIDYEQYF.

This clonotype occurred a few times. The rearrangement links TRBV5-1 to TRBJ1-2, with D uncertain. This CDR3 comprises 12 residues. CDR1 is SGHRS, CDR2 YFSETQ, per germline. The V and J ends lost 3 bases and 5 bases respectively, with 8 bases between them. Here the CDR3 reads CASSYDTYGYTF. In DNA form, the CDR3 reads TGCGCCAGCAGCTATGACACATATGGCTACACCTTC.

This rearrangement joins TRBV12-3 or TRBV12-4 to TRBJ2-3; 7 nucleotides match TRBD2. The CDR3 is made up of 16 amino acids. The J segment lost 3 bases and the V segment lost 3 bases, leaving 9 bases of the junction unmatched. Written as DNA, the CDR3 is TGTGCCAGCAGTTTCGGGGAGGGGAGTCGAACAGATACGCAGTATTTT. Encoded protein: CASSFGEGSRTDTQYF.

A note on this clonotype: A much larger clone differs from this one at a single base, so this may be a read error. The chain couples TRBV24-1 to TRBJ2-3, with D possibly being TRBD2 (6 bases). The V and J ends lost 1 base and 2 bases respectively, with 9 bases between them. The CDR3 runs to 15 residues. Germline CDR1 and CDR2: KGHDR and SFDVKD. Here the CDR3 DNA reads TGTGCCACCAGTGATTTCTCGGGGGACACAGATACGCAGTATTTT. Its protein is CATSDFSGDTDTQYF.

This clonotype was seen repeatedly, ten times or more. The V and J genes are TRBV6-1 and TRBJ2-3; TRBD2 matches 11 bases. This CDR3 has 16 amino acids. In germline, CDR1 is MNHNS, CDR2 SASEGT. With 4 bases clipped from V and 4 bases from J, the junction kept 7 bases outside the gene matches. The CDR3 nucleotides read TGTGCCAGCAGTGCGATAGCGGGAGGGCGGTCAGATACGCAGTATTTT. This translates into CASSAIAGGRSDTQYF.

The chain recombines TRBV20-1 with TRBJ1-2; 12 bases are a match to TRBD1. CDR3 length equals 14 residues. The germline CDR1 and CDR2 sequences are DFQATT and SNEGSKA (reference sequence). The V and J ends lost 4 bases and 8 bases, in that order; junction bases with no gene match: 8. The DNA of the CDR3 is TGCAGTGCTATAGGGACAGGGGGCGCTGGGGGCTACACCTTC. Its protein is CSAIGTGGAGGYTF.

V gene TRBV20-1 combines with J gene TRBJ2-3, with D perhaps given as TRBD1 or TRBD2 (5 bases each). Looked up from germline, CDR1 is DFQATT and CDR2 is SNEGSKA (reference sequence). This CDR3 comprises 14 residues. The V end was cut by 6 bases, the J end by 5 bases, with 18 bases between. The CDR3 reads CSASAGLGEDTQYF. The CDR3 DNA is TGCAGTGCGTCAGCAGGGTTGGGAGAAGATACGCAGTATTTT.

The chain has TRBV7-9 and TRBJ1-1; 7 bases line up with TRBD1. V dropped 1 base and J dropped 6; count of bases not matched to a gene: 5. The germline V gene encodes CDR1 SEHNR and CDR2 FQNEAQ (reference sequence). This CDR3 is 14 amino acids long. This chain's CDR3 is CASSLDRQGPEAFF. The DNA for the CDR3 is TGTGCCAGCAGCTTAGACCGACAGGGCCCTGAAGCTTTCTTT. Full variable domain (rest looked up from reference TRBV7-9 and TRBJ1-1): DTGVSQNPRHKITKRGQNVTFRCDPISEHNRLYWYRQTLGQGPEFLTYFQNEAQLEKSRLLSDRFSAERPKGSFSTLEIQRTEQGDSAMYLCASSLDRQGPEAFFGQGTRLTVV.

This chain links TRBV7-9 with TRBJ1-2, with D unclear. The CDR3 totals 13 residues. In germline, CDR1 is SEHNR, CDR2 FQNEAQ (reference sequence). V lost 5 bases to trimming and J lost 5 bases, with 12 bases between them. The CDR3 sequence is CASSRVEVYGYTF. In DNA, the CDR3 is TGTGCCAGCAGCCGAGTAGAGGTTTATGGCTACACCTTC. Filled out from reference TRBV7-9 and TRBJ1-2, the complete variable domain reads DTGVSQNPRHKITKRGQNVTFRCDPISEHNRLYWYRQTLGQGPEFLTYFQNEAQLEKSRLLSDRFSAERPKGSFSTLEIQRTEQGDSAMYLCASSRVEVYGYTFGSGTRLTVV.

The rearrangement uses TRBV5-5 and TRBJ2-4; maybe TRBD1 (6 bases). Germline CDR1 is SGHKS and CDR2 is YYEKEE (reference sequence). The V end lost 4 bases, the J end lost 6 bases, and 20 bases lay between the germline ends. The CDR3 is 16 residues long. The CDR3 sequence is CASSSEQTGMGNIQYF. As DNA, the CDR3 is TGTGCCAGCAGCAGCGAACAAACAGGGATGGGAAACATTCAGTACTTC.

In its sample, this clonotype was seen many times. The chain joins TRBV20-1 to TRBJ2-1; the D gene is possibly TRBD2 (5 bases). The CDR3 is 14 amino acids. Deletions cut 5 bases from V and 4 bases from J, with 15 bases between. The germline gives CDR1 DFQATT, CDR2 SNEGSKA (reference sequence). CDR3 in amino acids: CSAVNQAVYNEQFF. CDR3 nucleotides: TGCAGTGCTGTTAACCAAGCGGTATACAATGAGCAGTTCTTC.

This clonotype was found once. This sequence joins TRBV7-6 and TRBJ2-3; no clear D gene. This CDR3 region has 15 residues. Looked up from germline, CDR1 is SGHVS and CDR2 is FNYEAQ. Trimming removed 2 bases at V and 2 bases at J, with 11 bases between. CDR3 residues: CASSLRQPITDTQYF. The CDR3 region has the DNA TGTGCCAGCAGCTTACGACAACCAATCACAGATACGCAGTATTTT.

The J gene is TRBJ1-2, the V gene TRBV12-3 or TRBV12-4; D gene ambiguous. The CDR3 is 13 residues long. Trimming left V 1 base short and J 6 bases short, with 9 bases between. The CDR3 spells CASSLGASNGYTF. CDR3 nucleotide sequence: TGTGCCAGCAGTTTAGGGGCGTCTAATGGCTACACCTTC.

In this sample, this clonotype turned up a few times. The chain couples TRBV5-1 to TRBJ2-5; perhaps TRBD2 as D (5 bases). The length of the CDR3 is 15 residues. Trimming took off 1 base at V and 1 base at J, with 11 bases between the two ends. Looked up from germline, CDR1 is SGHRS and CDR2 is YFSETQ. The CDR3 bases are TGCGCCAGCAGCTTGAATCCGGGGAGCCAAGAGACCCAGTACTTC. It is translated as CASSLNPGSQETQYF.

The rearrangement links TRBV7-2 to TRBJ2-4; maybe TRBD1 (6 bases). The V gene lost 6 bases and the J gene lost 0 bases, with 15 bases spanning the gap. CDR1 and CDR2 from the germline V gene are SGHTA and FQGNSA. The CDR3 is 16 amino acids. This CDR3 is CASSHGGLIAKNIQYF. CDR3 in DNA: TGTGCCAGCAGTCATGGGGGCCTAATAGCCAAAAACATTCAGTACTTC.

V usage is TRBV29-1 and J usage is TRBJ1-2; D unclear. Germline-derived CDR1 and CDR2 are SQVTM and ANQGSEA. V shed 0 bases and J shed 4 bases, with 12 bases lying between them. The CDR3 length is 14 residues. DNA of the CDR3: TGCAGCGTTGAAGAGCGTACGGGATTCTATGGCTACACCTTC. It encodes CSVEERTGFYGYTF. Variable domain in full (rest from reference TRBV29-1 and TRBJ1-2): SAVISQKPSRDICQRGTSLTIQCQVDSQVTMMFWYRQQPGQSLTLIATANQGSEATYESGFVIDKFPISRPNLTFSTLTVSNMSPEDSSIYLCSVEERTGFYGYTFGSGTRLTVV.

J is TRBJ2-5 and V is TRBV4-1; D possibly matches TRBD1 or TRBD2 (5 bases each). The CDR3 consists of 15 residues. Deletions cut 7 bases from V and 1 base from J, with 16 bases between. CDR1 and CDR2 (germline): MGHRA, YSYEKL. Written as DNA, the CDR3 is TGCGCCAGCACCCTCCACGGGGCTACCCAAGAGACCCAGTACTTC. Its translation is CASTLHGATQETQYF.

This clonotype has only a few counts. The chain links TRBV5-1 to TRBJ2-2; D is undetermined. V was pared by 3 bases and J by 1 base, with 7 bases between. CDR3 length: 14 amino acids. CDR1 is SGHRS and CDR2 is YFSETQ in the germline V gene. The CDR3 is CASSSLRNTGELFF. The DNA for the CDR3 is TGCGCCAGCAGCTCGTTGCGGAACACCGGGGAGCTGTTTTTT.